The next 13 T cell receptor beta chains were all read from a single sample in a study of CXCR3-negative and CXCR3-positive naive CD8 T cells (dated by TCRdb to the late 2010s). Overall study outcomes, separate from this receptor: TRB CDR3s from CXCR3-positive naive cells showed higher hydrophobicity (lower Kidera factor 4), lower energy, and higher strength and volume indices than CXCR3-negative naive cells.

TCRdb names NextSeq 550 as the instrument used. The Human TCR Profiling Kit (MiLaboratory) was used to prepare UMI-labeled 5' RACE TRB cDNA libraries. TCRdb reprocessed the reads, reporting each CDR3 protein sequence once and no DNA. The sample table on file contains some 140,000 distinct CDR3 sequences. Jointly, the top ten make up under 0.5% of the sample. These receptors are not linked to any known antigen. The sequenced sample consisted of naive CXCR3+ CD8+ T cells from blood. According to the study, the label for this sample's cell subset or site signals: CD45RO-CCR7+CD27+CD95- naive CD8+ T cells expressing CXCR3 (TNR3+). Source of these receptors: a human donor in good health. Some clones in this sample may be carry-over from other donors' samples.

V gene TRBV6-5 combines with J gene TRBJ2-1; TCRdb outputs TRBD1, but without DNA this stays unchecked. Per germline, CDR1 MNHEY and CDR2 SVGAGI. CDR3 length: 14 amino acids. This CDR3 is CASSYSGRGHEQFF.

The chain recombines TRBV7-9 with TRBJ2-3. Per germline, CDR1 SEHNR and CDR2 FQNEAQ (reference sequence). The CDR3 is 15 residues long. CDR3 protein: CASSSSGSDTDTQYF.

The chain has TRBV7-9 and TRBJ2-2; TCRdb calls TRBD2, which cannot be checked without DNA. This CDR3 is built from 16 residues. Per the germline V gene, CDR1 is SEHNR and CDR2 is FQNEAQ (reference sequence). The CDR3 is CTCPGLAGAPAGELFF. Full variable domain (missing parts from reference TRBV7-9 and TRBJ2-2): DTGVSQNPRHKITKRGQNVTFRCDPISEHNRLYWYRQTLGQGPEFLTYFQNEAQLEKSRLLSDRFSAERPKGSFSTLEIQRTEQGDSAMYLCTCPGLAGAPAGELFFGEGSRLTVL.

This rearrangement joins TRBV5-1 to TRBJ2-7; the D call of TRBD1 rests on TCRdb alone, since no DNA is present to check it. Germline CDR1 reads SGHRS; CDR2 reads YFSETQ. This CDR3 is 14 amino acids long. CDR3 sequence reads: CASSPGGPTYEQYF.

This chain connects TRBV28 to TRBJ1-2. This CDR3 has 15 residues. From germline, CDR1 is MDHEN and CDR2 SYDVKM. CDR3 in amino acids: CASTQSSGQVYGYTF.

The J gene is TRBJ2-7, the V gene TRBV20-1. Germline V gene sequence: CDR1 DFQATT, CDR2 SNEGSKA (reference sequence). This CDR3 comprises 11 residues. Here the CDR3 reads CSAFVRYEQYF.

The chain joins TRBV9 to TRBJ2-1. Germline assignment: CDR1 SGDLS and CDR2 YYNGEE. The CDR3 consists of 14 residues. The CDR3 spells CASSTSTTYNEQFF.

The chain has TRBV7-9 and TRBJ2-2; TCRdb selects TRBD1, and the lack of DNA leaves this call unchecked. Germline assignment: CDR1 SEHNR and CDR2 FQNEAQ (reference sequence). The CDR3 has 17 residues. CDR3: CASSLLEGQGNTGELFF.

The chain couples TRBV20-1 to TRBJ2-5; TCRdb proposes TRBD2, but this gene call is untestable without DNA. Per germline, CDR1 DFQATT and CDR2 SNEGSKA (reference sequence). This CDR3 has 14 residues. The CDR3 is CSAPFREGVETQYF.

The rearrangement uses TRBV29-1 and TRBJ1-1. CDR3 length equals 12 residues. The germline gives CDR1 SQVTM, CDR2 ANQGSEA. CDR3 protein: CSVVDGNTEAFF.

J is TRBJ1-2 and V is TRBV7-2; no DNA is available, so the TRBD1 call from TCRdb remains unchecked. Germline CDR1 is SGHTA and CDR2 is FQGNSA. There are 13 residues in the CDR3. The CDR3 loop is CASSPGLDYGYTF.

The chain carries TRBV6-6 and TRBJ1-2. The CDR3 sequence is 14 residues long. Germline values: CDR1 MNHNY, CDR2 SVGAGI (reference sequence). This CDR3 reads CASSYTAIHYGYTF.

This rearrangement joins TRBV20-1 to TRBJ1-1; no DNA is available, so the TRBD1 call from TCRdb remains unchecked. Germline CDR1 and CDR2: DFQATT and SNEGSKA (reference sequence). The CDR3 covers 18 residues. The CDR3 spells CSARDQGRRGPMNTEAFF.